This TCR beta chain originates from a study of blood T cell repertoires in COVID-19. As for the study in general: The analysed material was cDNA or gDNA that came from T cells, B-cell-depleted T cells, or PBMCs.

Only in-frame clones appear in the TCRdb table, and some are missing; sequencing was by immunoSEQ multiplex PCR. The sample records around 300,000 clones, approximately 88% being singletons. The clonotype was recovered from a woman in her forties who had recovered from COVID-19. The sequenced material came from peripheral blood.

The CDR3 nucleotides are TGTGCCAGCAGTTTATACGGGACAGGGAACTATGGCTACACCTTC. It codes for CASSLYGTGNYGYTF. J is TRBJ1-2 and V is TRBV27, with 9 bases fitting TRBD1. CDR1 is MNHEY, CDR2 SMNVEV, per germline (reference sequence). J gave up 2 bases and V 1 base, and 2 bases lay outside the gene matches. The CDR3 runs 15 residues.